The source of this T cell receptor (beta chain) is a study of shared clonotypes between healthy human individuals. Looked up from germline, CDR1 is MNHEY and CDR2 is SMNVEV (reference sequence). CDR3 length equals 18 residues. The V segment lost 3 bases and the J segment 2 bases; nucleotides outside the gene matches: 10. HIV-negative, healthy adults without recent acute infections or vaccinations were the donors. This clone was detected once. Every unsorted PBMC PCR replicate was loaded with 300 ng DNA, some 31,000 T cell genomes. The unsorted PBMC sample used ten immunoSEQ deep assay plates. Libraries were prepared by immunoSEQ multiplex PCR; TCRdb keeps only in-frame clonotypes and omits some of them. The sample lists around 440,000 clones, roughly 80% occurring once.

Material for sequencing was PBMCs. The chain recombines TRBV27 with TRBJ2-3; 11 bases are a match to TRBD1. The TCR originated in a middle-aged woman in good health. Some clones in this sample may be carry-over from other donors' samples. The CDR3 DNA sequence: TGTGCCAGCAGTTTCTACCCTCCGGGACAGGGGGTCACAGATACGCAGTATTTT. Its translation is CASSFYPPGQGVTDTQYF.